Following are 2 T cell receptor beta chains from one sample sequenced in a study of blood T cells in healthy people across ages. Together with a sample-barcoded 5' primer, a J-beta primer mix was included in a second PCR lasting roughly 6 to 12 cycles. TCRdb fed the 5' RACE reads into MiXCR, producing one record per CDR3 protein. The sample has roughly 830,000 distinct CDR3 sequences; around 62% are singletons. Sequencing was performed on blood. Receptor source: a man aged 30 to 39 in good health.

The chain is built from TRBV5-1 and TRBJ2-5, with D possibly being TRBD1 or TRBD2 (6 bases each). Trimming shortened V by 4 bases and J by 5 bases, and 21 bases separated the two germline ends. The CDR3 loop spans 16 amino acids. CDR1 SGHRS and CDR2 YFSETQ come from the germline V gene. This chain's CDR3 is CASSEDSLAMEETQYF. As DNA, the CDR3 is TGCGCCAGCAGCGAGGACAGTCTAGCGATGGAGGAGACCCAGTACTTC.

The rearrangement joins TRBV7-2 to TRBJ1-6, with D possibly matching TRBD1 (5 bases). The ends were cut back, 2 bases at V and 6 bases at J, with 11 bases in the middle. From germline, CDR1 is SGHTA and CDR2 FQGNSA. The CDR3 is 15 amino acids. CDR3 residues: CASSLLTDSNSPLHF. Here the CDR3 DNA reads TGTGCCAGCAGCTTATTGACCGACAGTAATTCACCCCTCCACTTT. The complete variable domain, with remaining parts taken from reference TRBV7-2 and TRBJ1-6, reads GAGVSQSPSNKVTEKGKDVELRCDPISGHTALYWYRQSLGQGLEFLIYFQGNSAPDKSGLPSDRFSAERTGGSVSTLTIQRTQQEDSAVYLCASSLLTDSNSPLHFGNGTRLTVT.